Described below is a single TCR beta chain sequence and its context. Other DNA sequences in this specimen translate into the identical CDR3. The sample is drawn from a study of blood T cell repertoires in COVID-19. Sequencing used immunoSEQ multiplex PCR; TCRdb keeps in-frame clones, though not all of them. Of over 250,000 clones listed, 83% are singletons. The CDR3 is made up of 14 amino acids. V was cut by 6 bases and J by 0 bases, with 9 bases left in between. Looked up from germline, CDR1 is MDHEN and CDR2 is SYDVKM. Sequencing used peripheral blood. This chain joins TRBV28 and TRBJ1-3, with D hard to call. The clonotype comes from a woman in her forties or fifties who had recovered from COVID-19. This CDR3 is CASRDRGSGNTIYF. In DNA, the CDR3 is TGTGCCAGCAGAGACCGCGGCTCTGGAAACACCATATATTTT.